Following are 13 T cell receptor beta chains from one sample sequenced in a study of early T cells in non-severe SARS-CoV-2 infection. One entry per CDR3 protein, called by TCRdb with MiXCR from the 5' RACE reads. The sample includes around 45,000 distinct CDR3 sequences, around 3.6% seen only once; the top ten take about 3%. The sample was whole blood. The source is an adult who was a healthcare worker with PCR-confirmed SARS-CoV-2 infection or an uninfected control (not recorded which).

This clonotype showed up many times. The chain joins TRBV12-3 or TRBV12-4 to TRBJ1-1; D call uncertain. V was shortened by 6 bases and J by 1 base, with 9 bases between the two germline ends. The CDR3 consists of 13 residues. CDR3 sequence (DNA): TGTGCCAGCAGGATTCGGGGGAACACTGAAGCTTTCTTT. Protein product: CASRIRGNTEAFF.

In its sample, this clonotype was seen many times. The J gene is TRBJ2-1, the V gene TRBV6-6, with 10 bases that match TRBD2. Germline V gene data show CDR1 as MNHNY and CDR2 as SVGAGI (reference sequence). With V trimmed by 4 bases and J by 5 bases, 2 bases remained unmatched. The CDR3 is made up of 14 amino acids. The CDR3 nucleotides are TGTGCCAGCAGTTTCCTAGCGGGGGACAATGAGCAGTTCTTC. Translating gives CASSFLAGDNEQFF.

There are many counts of this clonotype. The chain combines TRBV20-1 with TRBJ2-1; TRBD2 might be the D (5 bases). Trimming took 0 bases from V and 2 from J, leaving 11 bases between them. Germline CDR1 DFQATT, CDR2 SNEGSKA (reference sequence). The CDR3 spans 15 residues. CDR3 bases: TGCAGTGCTAGAGATCGGGAACAGACCTACAATGAGCAGTTCTTC. Its protein is CSARDREQTYNEQFF.

Ten or more counts support this clonotype. V is TRBV20-1 and J is TRBJ2-5; 7 bases agree with TRBD1. J gave up 1 base and V 0 bases, and 5 bases lay outside the gene matches. In germline, CDR1 is DFQATT, CDR2 SNEGSKA (reference sequence). The CDR3 loop spans 15 amino acids. DNA of the CDR3: TGCAGTGCTAGAGATGGGGGACAGTTCCAAGAGACCCAGTACTTC. It is translated as CSARDGGQFQETQYF.

This clonotype was observed a handful of times. The chain combines TRBV19 with TRBJ2-2; D remains unclear. The CDR3 runs to 13 residues. V lost 2 bases to trimming and J lost 4 bases, with 5 bases between them. Germline CDR1 is LNHDA and CDR2 is SQIVND (reference sequence). The CDR3 DNA sequence: TGTGCCAGTAGTATAACCTTCACCGGGGAGCTGTTTTTT. Encoded protein: CASSITFTGELFF.

This clonotype occurred many times. This sequence joins TRBV20-1 and TRBJ1-2; perhaps TRBD1 as D (5 bases). Germline CDR1 and CDR2: DFQATT and SNEGSKA (reference sequence). The V end lost 6 bases, the J end lost 4 bases, and 18 bases lay between the germline ends. The CDR3 has 14 amino acids. CDR3: CSAEVSGASYGYTF. In nucleotides, the CDR3 is TGCAGTGCAGAGGTTTCTGGGGCGAGCTATGGCTACACCTTC.

The chain couples TRBV29-1 to TRBJ1-4; possible D gene TRBD1, 5 bases. Germline V gene data show CDR1 as SQVTM and CDR2 as ANQGSEA. Trimming pared 4 bases from V and 8 bases from J, leaving 11 bases between. The length of the CDR3 is 12 residues. As DNA, the CDR3 is TGCAGCGTTGCTGATGAGGGGGAAAAACTGTTTTTT. Encoded protein: CSVADEGEKLFF.

This clonotype was detected only a few times. The chain uses TRBV10-3 and TRBJ2-7; 11 bases match TRBD2. Germline loops: CDR1 ENHRY, CDR2 SYGVKD. The CDR3 has 16 amino acids. The V gene end was trimmed by 0 bases and the J gene end by 4 bases; junction bases not matched to a gene: 5. The CDR3 nucleotides are TGTGCCATCAGTGAGTCGAAACTAGCGGGAGCGTACGAGCAGTACTTC. Translating gives CAISESKLAGAYEQYF.

This clonotype was seen many times. The gene calls are TRBV20-1 and TRBJ2-7; 7 nucleotides align to TRBD1. Losses at the gene ends were 5 bases for V and 5 bases for J; bases not matched to a gene: 12. The CDR3 is 14 residues long. Germline V gene lookup returns CDR1 DFQATT and CDR2 SNEGSKA (reference sequence). The DNA for the CDR3 is TGCAGTGCTTGGTCACAGGGGTTCAGCCACGAGCAGTACTTC. It translates to CSAWSQGFSHEQYF.

Ten or more counts support this clonotype. The chain uses TRBV12-3 or TRBV12-4 and TRBJ1-2; 10 bases line up with TRBD1. Losses at the gene ends were 5 bases for V and 8 bases for J; bases not matched to a gene: 11. The CDR3 is 15 residues long. The DNA for the CDR3 is TGTGCCAGCAGTCCCGGGACAGGGGCGAATCGGGGCTACACCTTC. It encodes CASSPGTGANRGYTF.

This clonotype occurred many times. The J gene is TRBJ2-7, the V gene TRBV2, with a tentative D call TRBD1 (6 bases). The germline V and J ends were trimmed by 5 bases and 6 bases, with 20 bases remaining between them. Germline lookup yields CDR1 SNHLY and CDR2 FYNNEI. This CDR3 region has 15 residues. The CDR3, as DNA: TGTGCCAGCAGTCCCCGTAGGACAGTGCAGAGCGAGCAGTACTTC. Encoded protein: CASSPRRTVQSEQYF.

This clonotype was picked up many times. The chain joins TRBV20-1 to TRBJ2-5; 7 nucleotides match TRBD2. V lost 5 bases to trimming and J lost 1 base; unmatched junction nucleotides: 4. The CDR3 covers 13 residues. The germline V gene has CDR1 DFQATT and CDR2 SNEGSKA (reference sequence). The CDR3 DNA reads TGCAGTGCTCCCAGCGGGGCCCAAGAGACCCAGTACTTC. Translating it yields CSAPSGAQETQYF.

The table lists this clonotype with a few counts. The chain has TRBV24-1 and TRBJ2-1; weak D call: TRBD2 (6 bases). The germline gives CDR1 KGHDR, CDR2 SFDVKD. CDR3 length: 17 amino acids. Trimming removed 0 bases from V and 7 bases from J, with 18 bases in between. The CDR3 DNA follows: TGTGCCACCAGTGATTTGCAAGCCGCGACGGGAGAAAATGAGCAGTTCTTC. Amino acids: CATSDLQAATGENEQFF.